The rows below give T cell receptor beta chains drawn from one sample of a study of CD8 T cells in ankylosing spondylitis. Each CDR3 protein gets one entry after TCRdb re-called the 5' RACE reads with MiXCR. The sample lists some 200,000 distinct CDR3 sequences, roughly 26% seen once, with under 7% in the top ten. Source material: blood, either unsorted or a sorted T cell fraction (not recorded which). Source of these receptors: a male donor with ankylosing spondylitis or in good health (not recorded which). CDR3s include the opening cysteine and the closing phenylalanine or tryptophan. The order of the fields is D gene, J gene, clone size, V gene, CDR3 protein, CDR3 DNA. A D gene is named only where the DNA matches it firmly. Some rows have no size entry. The others give once, few or many, or a class for an expanded clone.

. TRBJ2-3 . TRBV29-1 CSVDRLLGTDTQYF TGCAGCGTTGATCGGCTCCTAGGCACAGATACGCAGTATTTT
. TRBJ1-4 . TRBV20-1 CSAPEEAGEKLFF TGCAGTGCTCCGGAGGAGGCAGGCGAAAAACTGTTTTTT
. TRBJ2-3 . TRBV20-1 CSASLQGGTDTQYF TGCAGTGCTAGCCTACAGGGCGGCACAGATACGCAGTATTTT
. TRBJ1-5 few TRBV9 CASSVGPDQPQHF TGTGCCAGCAGCGTGGGGCCCGACCAGCCCCAGCATTTT
. TRBJ2-7 many TRBV6-5 CASSSLRPSSYEQYF TGTGCCAGCAGTTCATTACGTCCTAGCTCCTACGAGCAGTACTTC
TRBD1 TRBJ2-5 many TRBV9 CASSSNTGGSETQYF TGTGCCAGCAGCAGCAATACAGGGGGGTCGGAGACCCAGTACTTC
. TRBJ1-5 many TRBV12-3/TRBV12-4 CASSLGLNQPQHF TGTGCCAGCAGTTTGGGGCTCAATCAGCCCCAGCATTTT
. TRBJ1-3 few TRBV29-1 CSVEGPGNTIYF TGCAGCGTTGAAGGGCCGGGAAACACCATATATTTT
. TRBJ1-1 . TRBV4-3 CASSQGKGAEAFF TGCGCCAGCAGCCAAGGGAAGGGCGCTGAAGCTTTCTTT
. TRBJ2-7 many TRBV7-8 CASSLSQPQVHEQYF TGTGCCAGCAGCTTATCTCAACCACAGGTTCACGAGCAGTACTTC
. TRBJ2-7 few TRBV14 CDRGYEQYF TGTGATCGAGGCTACGAGCAGTACTTC
. TRBJ1-5 many TRBV20-1 CSARDWRYSNQPQHF TGCAGTGCTAGAGACTGGCGGTATAGCAATCAGCCCCAGCATTTT
. TRBJ1-3 few TRBV20-1 CSADLGTLVSGNTIYF TGCAGTGCCGACCTAGGGACACTAGTCTCTGGAAACACCATATATTTT
TRBD2 TRBJ2-1 many TRBV29-1 CSVRAGGTNEQFF TGCAGCGTTAGAGCGGGAGGGACCAATGAGCAGTTCTTC
. TRBJ1-1 few TRBV11-2 CASSREWSSSTEAFF TGTGCCAGCAGCCGCGAGTGGAGTTCGAGCACTGAAGCTTTCTTT
TRBD1 TRBJ1-3 few TRBV10-3 CATSGGQGRSGNTIYF TGTGCCACCAGTGGGGGACAGGGGCGATCTGGAAACACCATATATTTT
. TRBJ1-1 . TRBV20-1 CSARWAGLTEAFF TGCAGTGCTAGATGGGCAGGGTTGACTGAAGCTTTCTTT
. TRBJ2-2 few TRBV2 CASSVGRNTGELFF TGTGCCAGCAGTGTGGGGAGGAACACCGGGGAGCTGTTTTTT
. TRBJ2-5 many TRBV29-1 CSVGIGETQYF TGCAGCGTTGGGATTGGAGAGACCCAGTACTTC
. TRBJ1-1 . TRBV6-6 CASSYARATEAFF TGTGCCAGCAGTTATGCCAGGGCCACTGAAGCTTTCTTT
. TRBJ2-5 many TRBV10-3 CAIQAGETQYF TGTGCCATACAGGCGGGGGAGACCCAGTACTTC
TRBD2 TRBJ2-2 . TRBV10-3 CAISSGTSTGELFF TGTGCCATCAGCTCCGGGACTAGTACCGGGGAGCTGTTTTTT
TRBD2 TRBJ2-1 . TRBV9 CASSLGGTSFDEQFF TGTGCCAGCTCCCTAGGTGGGACTAGTTTCGATGAGCAGTTCTTC
. TRBJ2-7 . TRBV12-3/TRBV12-4 CASSFGPGWSGEQYF TGTGCCAGCAGTTTCGGGCCCGGGTGGTCGGGCGAGCAGTACTTC
TRBD1 TRBJ2-5 many TRBV29-1 CSVEQGAGGETQYF TGCAGCGTCGAACAGGGGGCAGGTGGAGAGACCCAGTACTTC
TRBD2 TRBJ2-5 . TRBV11-1 CASSLLGGRVQETQYF TGTGCCAGCAGCTTACTCGGCGGGAGGGTCCAAGAGACCCAGTACTTC
. TRBJ2-1 many TRBV25-1 CASSDASSNEQFF TGTGCCAGCAGTGACGCATCCTCCAATGAGCAGTTCTTC
. TRBJ2-7 few TRBV12-3/TRBV12-4 CASSLQAGSYEQYF TGTGCCAGCAGTTTACAGGCAGGGAGCTACGAGCAGTACTTC
. TRBJ1-2 many TRBV5-1 CASSLAWRQITDRNYGYTF TGCGCCAGCAGCTTGGCGTGGAGGCAGATAACGGACAGAAACTATGGCTACACCTTC
. TRBJ2-6 few TRBV20-1 CSAGAGSGANVLTF TGCAGTGCGGGAGCAGGGTCTGGGGCCAACGTCCTGACTTTC
TRBD2 TRBJ2-3 few TRBV12-3/TRBV12-4 CASSPTSGNTDTQYF TGTGCCAGCAGTCCCACTAGCGGTAACACAGATACGCAGTATTTT
. TRBJ1-6 . TRBV20-1 CSASLDPSPLHF TGCAGTGCTAGTTTGGATCCCTCACCCCTCCACTTT
. TRBJ1-2 many TRBV12-3/TRBV12-4 CASSLGPATYGYTF TGTGCCAGCAGCTTAGGGCCAGCGACATATGGCTACACCTTC
. TRBJ2-3 many TRBV5-6 CASSRLQPTDTQYF TGTGCCAGCAGTCGCCTCCAACCCACAGATACGCAGTATTTT
TRBD1 TRBJ2-7 few TRBV29-1 CSVTGTGSYEQYF TGCAGCGTTACCGGGACAGGGAGCTACGAGCAGTACTTC
TRBD2 TRBJ2-3 . TRBV20-1 CSARSSGKADTQYF TGCAGTGCTAGATCCAGCGGGAAAGCAGATACGCAGTATTTT
. TRBJ2-7 many TRBV9 CASSVEYGAYEQYF TGTGCCAGCAGCGTAGAGTACGGGGCCTACGAGCAGTACTTC
. TRBJ2-1 . TRBV7-2 CASSLEGWFQYNEQFF TGTGCCAGCAGCTTAGAAGGGTGGTTCCAATACAATGAGCAGTTCTTC
TRBD1 TRBJ2-5 . TRBV20-1 CSAGEAGTGALETQYF TGCAGTGCTGGAGAGGCCGGGACAGGGGCCCTAGAGACCCAGTACTTC
. TRBJ1-6 many TRBV15 CATSRAPGDNSPLHF TGTGCCACCAGCAGAGCCCCAGGGGATAATTCACCCCTCCACTTT